This T cell receptor beta chain was retrieved from a study of blood T cell repertoires in COVID-19. Clones were read by immunoSEQ multiplex PCR, and TCRdb kept only the in-frame ones, dropping some. Among around 68,000 clones listed, approximately 90% were seen once. The sequence was obtained from a woman between 45 and 60 years old with acute or convalescent COVID-19. The specimen was peripheral blood.

The CDR3 here is CASSLQGANGYTF. CDR3 sequence (DNA): TGTGCCAGCAGCCTACAGGGGGCGAATGGCTACACCTTC. The chain is built from TRBV12-3 or TRBV12-4 and TRBJ1-2, with 9 bases aligning to TRBD1. The ends lost 6 bases at V and 6 bases at J; junction bases unmatched: 5. The CDR3 length is 13 residues.